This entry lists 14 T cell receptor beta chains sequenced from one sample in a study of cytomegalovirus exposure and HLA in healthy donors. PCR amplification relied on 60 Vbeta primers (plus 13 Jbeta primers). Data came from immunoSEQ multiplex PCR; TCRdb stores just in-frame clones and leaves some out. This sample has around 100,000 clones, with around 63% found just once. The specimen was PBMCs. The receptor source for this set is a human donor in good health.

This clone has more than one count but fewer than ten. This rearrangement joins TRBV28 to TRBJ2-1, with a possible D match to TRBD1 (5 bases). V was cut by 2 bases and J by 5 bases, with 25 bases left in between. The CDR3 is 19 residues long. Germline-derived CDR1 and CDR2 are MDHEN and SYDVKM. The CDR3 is CASSLSRKGPRTSNNEQFF. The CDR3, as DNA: TGTGCCAGCAGTTTAAGCCGGAAGGGGCCGCGAACCTCGAACAATGAGCAGTTCTTC.

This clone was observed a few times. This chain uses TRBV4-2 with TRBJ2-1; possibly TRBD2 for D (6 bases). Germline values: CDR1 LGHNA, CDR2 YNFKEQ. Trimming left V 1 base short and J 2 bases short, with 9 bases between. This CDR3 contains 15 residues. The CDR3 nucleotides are TGTGCCAGCAGCCAAGGTAGCGGAGCCTACAATGAGCAGTTCTTC. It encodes CASSQGSGAYNEQFF.

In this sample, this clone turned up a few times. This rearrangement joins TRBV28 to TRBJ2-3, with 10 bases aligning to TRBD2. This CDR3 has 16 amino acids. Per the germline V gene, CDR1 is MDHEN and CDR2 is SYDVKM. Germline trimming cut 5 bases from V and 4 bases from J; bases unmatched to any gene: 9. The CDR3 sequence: CASSRRSGRAPDTQYF. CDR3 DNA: TGTGCCAGCAGTCGACGAAGCGGGAGGGCCCCAGATACGCAGTATTTT.

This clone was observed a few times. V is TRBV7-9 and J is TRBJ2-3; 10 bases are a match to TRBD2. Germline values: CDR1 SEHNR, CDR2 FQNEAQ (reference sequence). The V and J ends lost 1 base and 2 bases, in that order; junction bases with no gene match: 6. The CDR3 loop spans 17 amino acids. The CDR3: CASSLVAGGVTTDTQYF. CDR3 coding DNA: TGTGCCAGCAGCTTAGTAGCGGGAGGCGTAACCACAGATACGCAGTATTTT.

Here the CDR3 DNA reads TGTGCCAGCAGCTTACCACAGGGGGGGTCCGGGGAGCTGTTTTTT. Amino acids: CASSLPQGGSGELFF. V usage is TRBV7-9 and J usage is TRBJ2-2, with a possible D match to TRBD1 (8 bases). The CDR3 runs to 15 residues. CDR1 SEHNR and CDR2 FQNEAQ come from the germline V gene (reference sequence). V was trimmed by 2 bases and J by 6 bases, leaving 13 bases between them.

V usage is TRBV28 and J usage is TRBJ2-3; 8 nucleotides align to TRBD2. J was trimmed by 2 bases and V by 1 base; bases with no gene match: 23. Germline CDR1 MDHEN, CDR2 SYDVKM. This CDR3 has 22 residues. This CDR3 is CASSLFLGGSSGRGIYTDTQYF. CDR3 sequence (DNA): TGTGCCAGCAGTTTATTTTTAGGGGGTTCTAGCGGGCGGGGAATATACACAGATACGCAGTATTTT.

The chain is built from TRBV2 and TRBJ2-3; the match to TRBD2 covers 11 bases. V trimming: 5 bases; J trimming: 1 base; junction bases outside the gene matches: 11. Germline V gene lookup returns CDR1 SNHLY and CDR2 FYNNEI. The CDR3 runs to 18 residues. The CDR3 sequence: CASSWGRLAGLGTDTQYF. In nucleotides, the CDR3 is TGTGCCAGCAGTTGGGGTAGACTAGCGGGATTGGGCACAGATACGCAGTATTTT.

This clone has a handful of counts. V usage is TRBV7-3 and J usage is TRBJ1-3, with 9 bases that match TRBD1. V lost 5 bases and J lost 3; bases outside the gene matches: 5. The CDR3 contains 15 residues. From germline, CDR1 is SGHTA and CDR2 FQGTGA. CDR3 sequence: CASSPQGAGGNTIYF. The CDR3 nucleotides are TGTGCCAGCAGCCCACAGGGGGCAGGTGGAAACACCATATATTTT.

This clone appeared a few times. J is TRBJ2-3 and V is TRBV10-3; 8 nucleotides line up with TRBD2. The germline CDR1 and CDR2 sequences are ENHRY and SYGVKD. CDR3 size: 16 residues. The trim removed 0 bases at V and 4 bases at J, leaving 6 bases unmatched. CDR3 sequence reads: CAISESAGGVPDTQYF. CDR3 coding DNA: TGTGCCATCAGTGAGTCCGCGGGAGGTGTGCCAGATACGCAGTATTTT.

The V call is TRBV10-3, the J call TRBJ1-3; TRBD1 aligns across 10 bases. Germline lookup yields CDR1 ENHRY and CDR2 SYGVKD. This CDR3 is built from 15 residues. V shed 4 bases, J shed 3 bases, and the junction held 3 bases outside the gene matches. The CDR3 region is CAISGTGGYGNTIYF. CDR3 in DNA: TGTGCCATCAGTGGGACAGGGGGATATGGAAACACCATATATTTT.

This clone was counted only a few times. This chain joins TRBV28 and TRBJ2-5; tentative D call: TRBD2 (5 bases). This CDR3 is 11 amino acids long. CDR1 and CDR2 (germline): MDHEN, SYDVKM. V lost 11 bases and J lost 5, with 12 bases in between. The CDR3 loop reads CACRGRETQYF. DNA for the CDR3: TGTGCCTGCCGAGGGCGCGAGACCCAGTACTTC.

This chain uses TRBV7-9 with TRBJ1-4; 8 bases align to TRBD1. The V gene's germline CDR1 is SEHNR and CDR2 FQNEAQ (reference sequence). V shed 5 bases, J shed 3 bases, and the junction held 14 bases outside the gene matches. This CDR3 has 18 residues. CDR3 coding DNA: TGTGCCAGCAGCACGACTTTCGGACAGGGACGTTCTAATGAAAAACTGTTTTTT. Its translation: CASSTTFGQGRSNEKLFF.

CDR3 in amino acids: CASSFGGTDTQYF. The DNA for the CDR3 is TGTGCCAGCAGCTTCGGGGGCACAGATACGCAGTATTTT. V usage is TRBV11-2 and J usage is TRBJ2-3; D might be TRBD2 (5 bases). The V and J ends lost 3 bases and 1 base respectively, with 5 bases between them. The CDR3 extends over 13 amino acids. CDR1 is SGHAT, CDR2 FQNNGV, per germline.

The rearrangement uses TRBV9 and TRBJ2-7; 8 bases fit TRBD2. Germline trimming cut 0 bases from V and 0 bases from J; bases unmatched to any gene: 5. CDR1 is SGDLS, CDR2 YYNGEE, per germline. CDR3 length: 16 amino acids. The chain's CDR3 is CASSVAPGTSSYEQYF. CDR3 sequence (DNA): TGTGCCAGCAGCGTAGCTCCCGGGACTAGCTCCTACGAGCAGTACTTC.